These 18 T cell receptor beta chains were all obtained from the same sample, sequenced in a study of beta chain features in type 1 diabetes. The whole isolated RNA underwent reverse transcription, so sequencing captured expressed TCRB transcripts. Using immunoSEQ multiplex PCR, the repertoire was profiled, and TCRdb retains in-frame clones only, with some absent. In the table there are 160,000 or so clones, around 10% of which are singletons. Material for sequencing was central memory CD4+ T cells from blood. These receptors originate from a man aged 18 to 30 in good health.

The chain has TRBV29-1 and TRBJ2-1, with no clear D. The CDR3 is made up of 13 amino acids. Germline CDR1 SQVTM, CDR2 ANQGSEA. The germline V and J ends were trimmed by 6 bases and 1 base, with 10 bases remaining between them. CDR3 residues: CSVGGRSYNEQFF. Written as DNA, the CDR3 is TGCAGCGTGGGCGGCAGGTCCTACAATGAGCAGTTCTTC.

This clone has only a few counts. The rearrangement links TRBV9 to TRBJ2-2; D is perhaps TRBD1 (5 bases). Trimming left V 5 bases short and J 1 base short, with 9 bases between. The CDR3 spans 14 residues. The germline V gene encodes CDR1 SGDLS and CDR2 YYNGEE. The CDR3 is CASRSQGNTGELFF. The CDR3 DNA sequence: TGTGCCAGCAGGTCTCAGGGGAACACCGGGGAGCTGTTTTTT.

The CDR3 loop reads CASSFAFGRDTQYF. In DNA, the CDR3 is TGCGCCAGCAGCTTTGCGTTCGGGAGAGATACGCAGTATTTT. The chain has TRBV5-1 and TRBJ2-3, with D possibly TRBD2 on 6 matching bases. CDR3 size: 14 residues. Between the trimmed V and J ends, which lost 2 bases and 5 bases, there was a span of 12 bases. The germline gives CDR1 SGHRS, CDR2 YFSETQ.

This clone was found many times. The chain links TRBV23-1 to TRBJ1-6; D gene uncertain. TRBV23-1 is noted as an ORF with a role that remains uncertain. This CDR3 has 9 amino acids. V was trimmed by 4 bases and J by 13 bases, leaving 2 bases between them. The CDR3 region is CASSPPLHF. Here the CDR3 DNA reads TGCGCCAGCAGTCCCCCCCTCCACTTT.

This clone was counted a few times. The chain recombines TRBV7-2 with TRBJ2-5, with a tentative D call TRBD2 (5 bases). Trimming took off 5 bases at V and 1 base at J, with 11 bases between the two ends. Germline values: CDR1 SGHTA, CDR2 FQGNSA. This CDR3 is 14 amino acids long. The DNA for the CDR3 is TGTGCCAGCAGCCTGAGTAGCGTCCAAGAGACCCAGTACTTC. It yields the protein CASSLSSVQETQYF.

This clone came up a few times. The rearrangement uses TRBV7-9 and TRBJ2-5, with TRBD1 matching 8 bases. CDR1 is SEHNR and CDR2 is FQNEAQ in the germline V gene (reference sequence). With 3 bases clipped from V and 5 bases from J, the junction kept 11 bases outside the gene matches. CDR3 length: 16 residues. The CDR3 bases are TGTGCCAGCAGCTTGCGGACAGGGACTCTCAGGGAGACCCAGTACTTC. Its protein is CASSLRTGTLRETQYF.

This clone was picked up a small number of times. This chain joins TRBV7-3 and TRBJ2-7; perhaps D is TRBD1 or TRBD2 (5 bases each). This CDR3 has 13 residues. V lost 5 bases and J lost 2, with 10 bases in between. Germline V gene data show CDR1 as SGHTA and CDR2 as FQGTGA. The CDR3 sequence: CASSEGPAYEQYF. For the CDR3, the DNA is TGTGCCAGCAGCGAGGGACCTGCCTACGAGCAGTACTTC.

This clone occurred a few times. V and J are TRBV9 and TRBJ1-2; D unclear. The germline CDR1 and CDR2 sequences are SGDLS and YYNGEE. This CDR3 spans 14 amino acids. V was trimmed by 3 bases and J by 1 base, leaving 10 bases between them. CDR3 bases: TGTGCCAGCAGCGGAGAACCAAATAACTATGGCTACACCTTC. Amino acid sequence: CASSGEPNNYGYTF.

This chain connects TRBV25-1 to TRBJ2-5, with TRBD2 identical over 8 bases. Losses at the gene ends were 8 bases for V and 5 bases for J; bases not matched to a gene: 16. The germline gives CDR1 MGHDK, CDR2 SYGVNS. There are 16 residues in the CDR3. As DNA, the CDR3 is TGTGCCAGCTACAGAACGGGAGGGCCTTGGAGGGAGACCCAGTACTTC. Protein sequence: CASYRTGGPWRETQYF.

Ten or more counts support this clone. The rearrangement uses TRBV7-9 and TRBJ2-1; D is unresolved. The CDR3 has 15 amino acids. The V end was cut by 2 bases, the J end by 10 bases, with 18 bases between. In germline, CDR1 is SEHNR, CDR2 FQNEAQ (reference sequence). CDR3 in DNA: TGTGCCAGCAGCTTAACCGTTTCCTTAGTTGGCGAGCAGTTCTTC. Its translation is CASSLTVSLVGEQFF.

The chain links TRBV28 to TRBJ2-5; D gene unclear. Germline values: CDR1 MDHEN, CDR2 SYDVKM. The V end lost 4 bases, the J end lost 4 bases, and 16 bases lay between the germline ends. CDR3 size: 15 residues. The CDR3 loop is CASSSRVESRETQYF. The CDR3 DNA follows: TGTGCCAGCAGTTCCCGAGTCGAGTCAAGAGAGACCCAGTACTTC. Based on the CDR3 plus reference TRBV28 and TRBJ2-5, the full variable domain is DVKVTQSSRYLVKRTGEKVFLECVQDMDHENMFWYRQDPGLGLRLIYFSYDVKMKEKGDIPEGYSVSREKKERFSLILESASTNQTSMYLCASSSRVESRETQYFGPGTRLLVL.

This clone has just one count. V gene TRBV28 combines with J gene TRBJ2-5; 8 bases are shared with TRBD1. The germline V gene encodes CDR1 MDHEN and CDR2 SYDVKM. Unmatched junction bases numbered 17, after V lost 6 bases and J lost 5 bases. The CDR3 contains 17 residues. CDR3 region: CASRRRQGKAARETQYF. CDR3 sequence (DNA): TGTGCCAGCAGGAGAAGACAGGGGAAGGCGGCGAGGGAGACCCAGTACTTC.

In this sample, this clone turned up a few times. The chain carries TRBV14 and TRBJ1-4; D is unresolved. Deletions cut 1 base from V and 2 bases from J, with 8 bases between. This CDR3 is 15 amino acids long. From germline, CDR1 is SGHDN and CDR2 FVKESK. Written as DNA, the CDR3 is TGTGCCAGCAGCCAAGGTGCCGGTACTAATGAAAAACTGTTTTTT. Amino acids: CASSQGAGTNEKLFF.

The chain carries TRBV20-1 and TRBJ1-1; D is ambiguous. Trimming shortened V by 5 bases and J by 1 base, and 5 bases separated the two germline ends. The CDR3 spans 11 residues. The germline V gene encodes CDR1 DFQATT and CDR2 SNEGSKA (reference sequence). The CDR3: CSAAGNTEAFF. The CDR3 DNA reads TGCAGTGCTGCGGGGAACACTGAAGCTTTCTTT.

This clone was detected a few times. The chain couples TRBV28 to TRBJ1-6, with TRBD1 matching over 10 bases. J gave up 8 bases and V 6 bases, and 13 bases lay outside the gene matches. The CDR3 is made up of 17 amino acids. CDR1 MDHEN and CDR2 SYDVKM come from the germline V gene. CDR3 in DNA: TGTGCCAGCAGGTATACACCCGGGACAGGGGCACATTCACCCCTCCACTTT. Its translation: CASRYTPGTGAHSPLHF.

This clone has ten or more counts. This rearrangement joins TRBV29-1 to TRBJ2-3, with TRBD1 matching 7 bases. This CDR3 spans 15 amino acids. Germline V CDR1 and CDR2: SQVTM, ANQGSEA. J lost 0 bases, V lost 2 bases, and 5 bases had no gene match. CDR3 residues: CSVETLQGSTDTQYF. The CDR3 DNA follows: TGCAGCGTTGAAACCTTACAGGGGAGCACAGATACGCAGTATTTT.

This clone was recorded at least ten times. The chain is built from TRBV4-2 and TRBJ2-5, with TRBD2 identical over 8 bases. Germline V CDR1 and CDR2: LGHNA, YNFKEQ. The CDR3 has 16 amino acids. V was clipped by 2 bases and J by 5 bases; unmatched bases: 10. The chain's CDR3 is CASSQSGGDYWETQYF. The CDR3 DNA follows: TGTGCCAGCAGCCAAAGCGGGGGCGACTACTGGGAGACCCAGTACTTC.

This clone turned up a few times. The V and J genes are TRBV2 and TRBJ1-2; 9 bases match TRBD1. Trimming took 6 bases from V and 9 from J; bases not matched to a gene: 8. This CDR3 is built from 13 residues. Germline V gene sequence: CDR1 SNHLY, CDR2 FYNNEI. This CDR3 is CASSWRDRVSYTF. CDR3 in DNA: TGTGCCAGCAGCTGGCGGGACAGGGTTAGCTACACCTTC.